These 15 T cell receptor beta chains share one sample of origin, sequenced in a study of human T cells and chemical hapten exposure. One entry per CDR3 protein results from TCRdb running MiXCR on the RACE reads. The table has around 120,000 distinct CDR3 sequences, approximately 9.9% seen once. Time point defined: patch test 1, 2 weeks after DPC sensitization. Treatment denoted: therapeutic diphenylcyclopropenone sensitization with weekly scalp DPC. The sequencing here drew on whole blood, taken in connection with sensitization to the hapten diphenylcyclopropenone (DPC). The receptors originated from a woman between 40 and 55 years old with alopecia areata. Some clones in this sample may be carry-over from other donors' samples.

This clonotype showed up many times. V gene TRBV7-2 combines with J gene TRBJ2-3, with TRBD2 identical over 13 bases. Losses at the gene ends were 0 bases for V and 2 bases for J; bases not matched to a gene: 5. CDR1 is SGHTA, CDR2 FQGNSA, per germline. CDR3 length: 18 residues. The CDR3 spells CASSLAMGLAGTTDTQYF. CDR3 coding DNA: TGTGCCAGCAGCTTAGCCATGGGACTAGCGGGAACCACAGATACGCAGTATTTT.

There are a few counts of this clonotype. The chain uses TRBV4-3 and TRBJ2-7; D is tentatively TRBD1 or TRBD2 (5 bases each). The germline V and J ends were trimmed by 5 bases and 6 bases, with 11 bases remaining between them. This CDR3 comprises 12 residues. Germline-derived CDR1 and CDR2 are LGHNA and YSLEER. CDR3 in DNA: TGCGCCAGCAGCAGGGGTCGGGGCGAGCAGTACTTC. Protein product: CASSRGRGEQYF.

At least ten counts were recorded for this clonotype. CDR3 sequence reads: CSVDSDTLQETQYF. CDR3 in DNA: TGCAGCGTTGATTCGGACACGCTCCAAGAGACCCAGTACTTC. V and J are TRBV29-1 and TRBJ2-5, with D perhaps TRBD1 (5 bases). Trimming removed 3 bases from V and 1 base from J, with 12 bases in between. Germline CDR1 is SQVTM and CDR2 is ANQGSEA. The length of the CDR3 is 14 residues.

The genes are TRBV11-2 and TRBJ1-2; D remains ambiguous. Germline V gene data show CDR1 as SGHAT and CDR2 as FQNNGV. V was clipped by 5 bases and J by 0 bases, with 7 bases between them. This CDR3 comprises 13 residues. The CDR3 DNA sequence: TGTGCCAGCAGCCCACAGCCTAACTATGGCTACACCTTC. Translating gives CASSPQPNYGYTF.

The table lists this clonotype with a few counts. This chain joins TRBV14 and TRBJ2-5; D uncertain. Germline V gene lookup returns CDR1 SGHDN and CDR2 FVKESK. The CDR3 runs 12 residues. Trimming pared 4 bases from V and 5 bases from J, leaving 8 bases between. This chain's CDR3 is CASSRPTETQYF. DNA for the CDR3: TGTGCCAGCAGCCGCCCGACGGAGACCCAGTACTTC.

This clonotype was observed many times. The gene calls are TRBV12-3 or TRBV12-4 and TRBJ2-3; 7 nucleotides line up with TRBD1. The CDR3 consists of 15 residues. Trimming took 6 bases from V and 2 from J; bases not matched to a gene: 8. In nucleotides, the CDR3 is TGTGCCAGCAGCGAGACAGGGATCTACACAGATACGCAGTATTTT. This translates into CASSETGIYTDTQYF.

This clonotype has a handful of counts. The V and J genes are TRBV12-3 or TRBV12-4 and TRBJ2-5; the D gene is possibly TRBD1 (5 bases). The CDR3 contains 15 residues. Between the trimmed V and J ends, which lost 5 bases and 5 bases, there was a span of 18 bases. CDR3 in amino acids: CASSPRRRDGETQYF. CDR3 in DNA: TGTGCCAGCAGTCCCCGCCGCAGGGATGGTGAGACCCAGTACTTC.

This clonotype was found many times. The gene calls are TRBV3-1 and TRBJ1-6; D possibly corresponds to TRBD1 (5 bases). The V end lost 3 bases, the J end lost 5 bases, and 17 bases lay between the germline ends. This CDR3 contains 17 residues. Germline V gene data show CDR1 as LGHDT and CDR2 as YNNKEL (reference sequence). The CDR3 DNA is TGTGCCAGCAGCCAGCAGACAGTTTATCCTCATAATTCACCCCTCCACTTT. Its translation is CASSQQTVYPHNSPLHF.

This clonotype has at least ten counts. V is TRBV12-3 or TRBV12-4 and J is TRBJ1-2; 8 bases line up with TRBD1. The CDR3 extends over 11 amino acids. V was clipped by 7 bases and J by 7 bases; unmatched bases: 2. The CDR3 loop is CASTDRGGYTF. The CDR3 DNA reads TGTGCCAGCACCGACAGGGGTGGCTACACCTTC.

This clonotype was seen only a few times. The chain recombines TRBV10-3 with TRBJ2-7; 10 bases are a match to TRBD1. The V segment lost 10 bases and the J segment 7 bases; nucleotides outside the gene matches: 10. CDR1 and CDR2 (germline): ENHRY, SYGVKD. The CDR3 runs 13 residues. The CDR3 loop reads CATQRTGGGEQYF. CDR3 nucleotide sequence: TGTGCCACCCAACGGACAGGGGGTGGTGAGCAGTACTTC.

The J gene is TRBJ1-4, the V gene TRBV9; no reliable D call. CDR1 and CDR2 (germline): SGDLS, YYNGEE. This CDR3 has 14 amino acids. The ends were cut back, 0 bases at V and 5 bases at J, with 8 bases in the middle. CDR3 amino acids: CASSVGMENEKLFF. For the CDR3, the DNA is TGTGCCAGCAGCGTAGGGATGGAAAATGAAAAACTGTTTTTT.

V and J are TRBV25-1 and TRBJ1-1; maybe TRBD1 (6 bases). This CDR3 is 14 amino acids long. CDR1 is MGHDK, CDR2 SYGVNS, per germline. Between the trimmed V and J ends, which lost 4 bases and 4 bases, there was a span of 13 bases. In nucleotides, the CDR3 is TGTGCCAGCAGTGGACAGGTGGGGCCCACTGAAGCTTTCTTT. Its protein product is CASSGQVGPTEAFF.

This clonotype showed up many times. The chain carries TRBV29-1 and TRBJ1-6, with D maybe TRBD1 (5 bases). Germline CDR1 reads SQVTM; CDR2 reads ANQGSEA. The CDR3 spans 11 residues. V was trimmed by 4 bases and J by 10 bases, leaving 8 bases between them. The CDR3 nucleotides are TGCAGCGTTGGAGAGGGGTCACCCCTCCACTTT. Translation: CSVGEGSPLHF.

The gene calls are TRBV4-2 and TRBJ1-5, with no clear D. Germline V gene sequence: CDR1 LGHNA, CDR2 YNFKEQ. The CDR3 has 15 residues. V was clipped by 2 bases and J by 0 bases, with 8 bases between them. In DNA form, the CDR3 reads TGTGCCAGCAGCCAACGGGCTGATAGCAATCAGCCCCAGCATTTT. Translated, it gives CASSQRADSNQPQHF.

This clonotype has ten or more counts. This chain joins TRBV12-3 or TRBV12-4 and TRBJ2-3; 13 bases align to TRBD2. The CDR3 extends over 16 amino acids. V gave up 4 bases and J gave up 5 bases; unmatched junction bases: 6. The CDR3 spells CASSSGTSGTKDTQYF. The CDR3 bases are TGTGCCAGCAGTTCTGGGACTAGCGGGACGAAAGATACGCAGTATTTT.